Below, 19 T cell receptor beta chains from the same sample are listed, as sequenced in a study of control samples from healthy donors and cancer patients. Generated by immunoSEQ multiplex PCR, the TCRdb table keeps only in-frame clones and is missing some. The data contain around 130,000 clones, 70% to 90% of them seen just once; the ten biggest clones take up around 40%. Input material: blood. These receptors were taken from a man in his forties or fifties in good health.

The CDR3 loop is CATGTGKNTEAFF. In DNA, the CDR3 is TGTGCCACCGGGACAGGGAAGAACACTGAAGCTTTCTTT. This chain joins TRBV24-1 and TRBJ1-1, with 9 bases identical to TRBD1. The J segment lost 1 base and the V segment lost 9 bases, leaving 2 bases of the junction unmatched. The germline gives CDR1 KGHDR, CDR2 SFDVKD. The CDR3 is made up of 13 amino acids.

The chain is built from TRBV7-2 and TRBJ1-2; possibly TRBD1 for D (6 bases). Trimming shortened V by 3 bases and J by 0 bases, and 14 bases separated the two germline ends. The CDR3 length is 16 residues. Germline V gives CDR1 SGHTA, CDR2 FQGNSA. The CDR3 loop reads CASSFGGTKANYGYTF. CDR3 coding DNA: TGTGCCAGCAGCTTCGGGGGGACAAAGGCTAACTATGGCTACACCTTC. The full variable domain, rest sourced from reference TRBV7-2 and TRBJ1-2, is GAGVSQSPSNKVTEKGKDVELRCDPISGHTALYWYRQSLGQGLEFLIYFQGNSAPDKSGLPSDRFSAERTGGSVSTLTIQRTQQEDSAVYLCASSFGGTKANYGYTFGSGTRLTVV.

V and J are TRBV9 and TRBJ1-1, with D unresolved. Germline V gives CDR1 SGDLS, CDR2 YYNGEE. The CDR3 is 14 amino acids. The V and J ends lost 0 bases and 0 bases respectively, with 6 bases between them. In DNA form, the CDR3 reads TGTGCCAGCAGCGTAGCTACCATGAACACTGAAGCTTTCTTT. Translating gives CASSVATMNTEAFF.

DNA of the CDR3: TGTGCCAGCAGCCCGAGCGGGGGGCTATACAATGAGCAGTTCTTC. It translates to CASSPSGGLYNEQFF. This chain uses TRBV3-1 (or the pseudogene TRBV3-2) with TRBJ2-1; 9 bases map to TRBD2. The V segment lost 4 bases and the J segment 4 bases; nucleotides outside the gene matches: 5. The CDR3 runs 15 residues. The germline CDR1 and CDR2 sequences are LGHDT and YNNKEL (reference sequence).

V gene TRBV5-1 combines with J gene TRBJ2-6; 9 nucleotides line up with TRBD1. Germline V CDR1 and CDR2: SGHRS, YFSETQ. The J segment lost 1 base and the V segment lost 7 bases, leaving 12 bases of the junction unmatched. The length of the CDR3 is 18 residues. CDR3 in DNA: TGCGCCAGCGCGGATCCGGGACAGGGCCTTTCTGGGGCCAACGTCCTGACTTTC. Translating it yields CASADPGQGLSGANVLTF.

The chain couples TRBV5-6 to TRBJ1-6; the D is unclear. Germline CDR1 SGHDT, CDR2 YYEEEE. The CDR3 has 15 residues. The V end lost 3 bases, the J end lost 4 bases, and 11 bases lay between the germline ends. CDR3 sequence: CASSYRLPYNSPLHF. The CDR3 DNA reads TGTGCCAGCAGCTATAGACTACCATATAATTCACCCCTCCACTTT.

The chain is built from TRBV29-1 and TRBJ2-3; 11 bases align to TRBD1. The ends lost 1 base at V and 0 bases at J; junction bases unmatched: 18. The CDR3 sequence is 21 residues long. Germline CDR1 is SQVTM and CDR2 is ANQGSEA. The DNA of the CDR3 is TGCAGCGTTGAAGTCCTCGGCGGACAGGGGGCGGCGGGGGGCAGCACAGATACGCAGTATTTT. It yields the protein CSVEVLGGQGAAGGSTDTQYF.

This rearrangement joins TRBV19 to TRBJ1-6; D perhaps matches TRBD1 (5 bases). V was trimmed by 7 bases and J by 7 bases, leaving 14 bases between them. Germline V CDR1 and CDR2: LNHDA, SQIVND (reference sequence). The CDR3 has 14 residues. The CDR3 here is CASTMGGMNSPLHF. The CDR3, as DNA: TGTGCCAGTACCATGGGGGGGATGAATTCACCCCTCCACTTT.

The chain carries TRBV21-1 and TRBJ1-1; the table's D call, TRBD1, has no DNA check behind it. TRBV21-1 is deemed a pseudogene. This CDR3 has 13 amino acids. This CDR3 is CANLRTGSAEAFF. The DNA of the CDR3 is TGTGCCAACCTAAGGACAGGGTCAGCCGAAGCTTTCTTT.

The chain employs TRBV29-1 and TRBJ1-2; the D is unclear. Germline loops: CDR1 SQVTM, CDR2 ANQGSEA. The CDR3 is made up of 12 amino acids. V was shortened by 6 bases and J by 8 bases, with 16 bases between the two germline ends. DNA for the CDR3: TGCAGCGTCGACACCCGTGATACGGGCTACACCTTC. This codes for CSVDTRDTGYTF.

Regarding this clone: This sequence is one base from a far larger clone and is likely a read error. The chain joins TRBV6-5 to TRBJ2-5; TRBD2 is a possible D gene (6 bases). The germline V and J ends were trimmed by 6 bases and 1 base, with 9 bases remaining between them. Germline V gene data show CDR1 as MNHEY and CDR2 as SVGAGI. This CDR3 contains 13 residues. The CDR3 loop is CASSPGLQETQYF. The CDR3, as DNA: TGTGCCAGCAGCCCGGGACTCCAAGAGACCCAGTACTTC.

J is TRBJ2-7 and V is TRBV6-5; possibly TRBD1 for D (5 bases). The CDR3 sequence is 13 residues long. Germline assignment: CDR1 MNHEY and CDR2 SVGAGI. Between the trimmed V and J ends, which lost 4 bases and 3 bases, there was a span of 10 bases. This CDR3 is CASSSDTNYEQYF. For the CDR3, the DNA is TGTGCCAGCAGTTCGGACACAAACTACGAGCAGTACTTC.

This clone was recorded a few times. The CDR3 spells CASSPVEAGGLYSPLHF. CDR3 coding DNA: TGTGCCAGCAGCCCAGTGGAGGCAGGGGGCTTGTATTCACCCCTCCACTTT. The genes are TRBV3-1 (or the pseudogene TRBV3-2) and TRBJ1-6; TRBD1 aligns across 8 bases. The CDR3 has 17 residues. V lost 4 bases and J lost 8; bases outside the gene matches: 13. Germline V gives CDR1 LGHDT, CDR2 YNNKEL (reference sequence).

The chain is built from TRBV7-2 and TRBJ1-2; 11 nucleotides line up with TRBD1. CDR3 length: 18 residues. The ends lost 5 bases at V and 7 bases at J; junction bases unmatched: 18. Germline-derived CDR1 and CDR2 are SGHTA and FQGNSA. The CDR3 DNA sequence: TGTGCCAGCAGCGGATGGCCCTATCAGGGACAGGGGGTATTTGGCTACACCTTC. It is translated as CASSGWPYQGQGVFGYTF.

V is TRBV5-1 and J is TRBJ2-6; D uncertain. The germline V gene encodes CDR1 SGHRS and CDR2 YFSETQ. The CDR3 extends over 15 amino acids. V lost 4 bases and J lost 0, with 8 bases in between. CDR3 residues: CASSHGISGANVLTF. The CDR3 bases are TGCGCCAGCAGCCACGGAATCTCTGGGGCCAACGTCCTGACTTTC. Based on the CDR3 plus reference TRBV5-1 and TRBJ2-6, the full variable domain is KAGVTQTPRYLIKTRGQQVTLSCSPISGHRSVSWYQQTPGQGLQFLFEYFSETQRNKGNFPGRFSGRQFSNSRSEMNVSTLELGDSALYLCASSHGISGANVLTFGAGSRLTVL.

This clone was seen at least ten times. This chain uses TRBV7-8 with TRBJ2-7, with TRBD1 matching over 8 bases. CDR3 length: 16 residues. Germline-derived CDR1 and CDR2 are SGHVS and FQNEAQ. Unmatched junction bases numbered 10, after V lost 5 bases and J lost 1 base. CDR3: CASSPMGQVLSYEQYF. Here the CDR3 DNA reads TGTGCCAGCAGCCCAATGGGACAGGTTTTATCCTACGAGCAGTACTTC.

This clone was picked up a small number of times. The chain uses TRBV19 and TRBJ1-5; D is perhaps TRBD1 (6 bases). The germline V and J ends were trimmed by 5 bases and 9 bases, with 14 bases remaining between them. The CDR3 has 13 amino acids. Per germline, CDR1 LNHDA and CDR2 SQIVND (reference sequence). CDR3 DNA: TGTGCCAGTAGTGCCTACAGGGAGGGGCCCCAGCATTTT. This gives the protein CASSAYREGPQHF.

The gene calls are TRBV15 and TRBJ1-2; the D gene is possibly TRBD1 (6 bases). The CDR3 runs to 14 residues. V lost 0 bases, J lost 7 bases, and 12 bases lay in between. Germline CDR1 and CDR2: LNHNV and YYDKDF (reference sequence). DNA of the CDR3: TGTGCCACCAGCAGAGACAGGGGCAGTGGTGGCTACACCTTC. Translated: CATSRDRGSGGYTF.

This clone was counted once. This chain joins TRBV21-1 and TRBJ2-5; the table's D call TRBD2 went unverified against the DNA. TRBV21-1 is a pseudogene locus. The CDR3 runs 15 residues. The CDR3 DNA reads TGTGCCAGCAGAAAGGGCTCCGGGAGCGGTGAGACCCAGTACTTC. Its translation is CASRKGSGSGETQYF.